The clone carrying this TCR beta chain was seen just once. Original methodology: It was from reference gene primer amplification that nucleated cell counts were estimated. TCRdb's copy holds only in-frame clones and misses some; the assay was immunoSEQ multiplex PCR. The V and J calls and clone size are taken from that table; D and trimming were inferred from the DNA. This table holds 200,000 to 300,000 clones, roughly 80% found once. This sample stems from a study of blood T cell repertoires in COVID-19. Across the study: COVID-19 samples from acute and convalescent phases originated in the United States, Italy and Spain. The analysed material was cDNA or gDNA that came from T cells, B-cell-depleted T cells, or PBMCs.

Per the germline V gene, CDR1 is SGHNT and CDR2 is YYREEE (reference sequence). This CDR3 has 13 residues. Trimming removed 2 bases at V and 7 bases at J, with 10 bases between. This receptor was taken from a woman aged 18-30 years with acute or convalescent COVID-19. Material for sequencing was peripheral blood. The rearrangement uses TRBV5-4 and TRBJ2-1; D gene ambiguous. The CDR3 here is CASSFSEMNEQFF. Here the CDR3 DNA reads TGTGCCAGCAGCTTTTCGGAGATGAATGAGCAGTTCTTC.